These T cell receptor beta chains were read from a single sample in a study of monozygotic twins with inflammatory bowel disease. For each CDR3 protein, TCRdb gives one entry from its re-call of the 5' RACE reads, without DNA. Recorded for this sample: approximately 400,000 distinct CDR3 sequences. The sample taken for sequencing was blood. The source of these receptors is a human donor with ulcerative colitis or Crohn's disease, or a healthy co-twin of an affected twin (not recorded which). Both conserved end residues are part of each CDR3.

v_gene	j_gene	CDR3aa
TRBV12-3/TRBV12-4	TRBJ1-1	CASSFEGYTEAFF
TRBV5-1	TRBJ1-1	CASSSSGDPATEAFF
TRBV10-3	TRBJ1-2	CAIFETGGGGYTF
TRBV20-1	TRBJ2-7	CSALGQHEQYF
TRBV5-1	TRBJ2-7	CASSLVGTGPHEQYF
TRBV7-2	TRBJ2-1	CASSLIRDHEQFF
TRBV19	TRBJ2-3	CASTPPGYSADTQYF
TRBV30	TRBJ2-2	CAWSAIDGGELFF
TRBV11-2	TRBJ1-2	CASSRTDANYGYTF
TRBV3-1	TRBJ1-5	CASSQVGGSNQPQHF
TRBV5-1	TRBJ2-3	CASSSGTSGTDTQYF
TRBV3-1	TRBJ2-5	CASSQLSSGQETQYF